Following are 17 T cell receptor beta chains from one sample sequenced in a study of blood T cells in healthy people across ages (dated by TCRdb to the mid-2010s). Library construction relied on 5' RACE. Reads for this sample came from an Illumina HiSeq 2500. A second PCR of roughly 6 to 11 cycles was run with a J-beta primer mix and a sample-barcoded 5' primer. TCRdb applied fastp at Q25 and MiXCR to the public reads, then kept only in-frame beta chains. CDR3 protein duplicates are merged, each entry listing the most common genes and DNA. The sample table holds 750,000 or so distinct CDR3 sequences, of which around a quarter were seen once. The top ten constitute 9.4% of the sample. The same sample was also studied in work on T cells of mothers and their children.

The sequenced material came from blood. The receptors shown here come from a boy younger than 18 in good health.

The chain employs TRBV29-1 and TRBJ2-1; a weak D match, TRBD2 (5 bases). With 4 bases removed from V and 6 bases from J, the gap between germline ends came to 10 bases. CDR1 SQVTM and CDR2 ANQGSEA come from the germline V gene. The length of the CDR3 is 12 residues. The CDR3 bases are TGCAGCGTTGTTGGGAGAAGCAATGAGCAGTTCTTC. This gives the protein CSVVGRSNEQFF.

This clonotype was detected a few times. The chain employs TRBV6-1 and TRBJ2-5; 9 bases align to TRBD1. With 11 bases clipped from V and 5 bases from J, the junction kept 12 bases outside the gene matches. This CDR3 has 14 residues. The germline V gene encodes CDR1 MNHNS and CDR2 SASEGT. DNA of the CDR3: TGTGCCCGCATTACCGGGACAGGGCACGAGACCCAGTACTTC. Protein product: CARITGTGHETQYF.

The chain joins TRBV29-1 to TRBJ2-3; D is unclear. Trimming shortened V by 4 bases and J by 4 bases, and 9 bases separated the two germline ends. CDR1 is SQVTM and CDR2 is ANQGSEA in the germline V gene. The CDR3 loop spans 12 amino acids. CDR3: CSVVASADTQYF. CDR3 in DNA: TGCAGCGTTGTGGCCAGTGCAGATACGCAGTATTTT.

There are a few counts of this clonotype. The chain couples TRBV29-1 to TRBJ2-3; D is possibly TRBD1 (6 bases). CDR3 length: 14 residues. Trimming took off 1 base at V and 2 bases at J, with 10 bases between the two ends. Looked up from germline, CDR1 is SQVTM and CDR2 is ANQGSEA. CDR3 sequence (DNA): TGCAGCGTTGAAGGGTACAGGGCCACAGATACGCAGTATTTT. Protein product: CSVEGYRATDTQYF.

The rearrangement uses TRBV7-9 and TRBJ2-5, with unresolved D. V shed 2 bases and J shed 3 bases, with 13 bases lying between them. The CDR3 runs 15 residues. Germline lookup yields CDR1 SEHNR and CDR2 FQNEAQ (reference sequence). The CDR3 nucleotides read TGTGCCAGCAGCTTATACGGCCCCCCTGAAGAGACCCAGTACTTC. This gives the protein CASSLYGPPEETQYF.

This chain uses TRBV20-1 with TRBJ2-5; the match to TRBD2 covers 8 bases. The CDR3 has 14 amino acids. After removal of 6 bases from V and 2 bases from J, the junction contained 8 bases not matched to a gene. CDR1 and CDR2 (germline): DFQATT, SNEGSKA (reference sequence). The CDR3 DNA reads as TGCAGTGCCCAAGCGGGAGAGGTACAAGAGACCCAGTACTTC. It encodes CSAQAGEVQETQYF.

This clonotype was recorded a few times. This sequence joins TRBV20-1 and TRBJ2-1, with a weak D call TRBD1 (6 bases). CDR1 and CDR2 from the germline V gene are DFQATT and SNEGSKA (reference sequence). The CDR3 extends over 15 amino acids. The V gene lost 6 bases and the J gene lost 3 bases, with 18 bases spanning the gap. DNA for the CDR3: TGCAGTGCATGGATAGGGGGTGGAATCTACAATGAGCAGTTCTTC. Translation: CSAWIGGGIYNEQFF.

CDR3: CSAEKDRAYYGYTF. In DNA, the CDR3 is TGCAGTGCTGAGAAGGACAGGGCCTACTATGGCTACACCTTC. The rearrangement links TRBV20-1 to TRBJ1-2; 8 bases fit TRBD1. V trimming: 5 bases; J trimming: 3 bases; junction bases outside the gene matches: 8. Germline CDR1 and CDR2: DFQATT and SNEGSKA (reference sequence). The CDR3 is 14 amino acids.

As to this clonotype: A read error may produce the germline difference seen at one junction end. V and J are TRBV20-1 and TRBJ2-5, with TRBD2 matching 11 bases. The CDR3 sequence is 17 residues long. Germline lookup yields CDR1 DFQATT and CDR2 SNEGSKA (reference sequence). The CDR3 region has the DNA TGCAGTGCTAGAGGTATAGGACTAGCGGGCCACCAAGAGACACAGTACTTC. It specifies CSARGIGLAGHQETQYF.

This clonotype was recorded a few times. The J gene is TRBJ1-1, the V gene TRBV29-1; D is perhaps TRBD1 (5 bases). Germline V CDR1 and CDR2: SQVTM, ANQGSEA. This CDR3 is 13 amino acids long. Trimming shortened V by 6 bases and J by 0 bases, and 11 bases separated the two germline ends. The CDR3 DNA reads as TGCAGCGTGGCCGGGACCCTGAACACTGAAGCTTTCTTT. Protein product: CSVAGTLNTEAFF. The entire variable domain, with the rest obtained from reference TRBV29-1 and TRBJ1-1, is as follows: SAVISQKPSRDICQRGTSLTIQCQVDSQVTMMFWYRQQPGQSLTLIATANQGSEATYESGFVIDKFPISRPNLTFSTLTVSNMSPEDSSIYLCSVAGTLNTEAFFGQGTRLTVV.

The chain links TRBV20-1 to TRBJ2-1; 7 nucleotides agree with TRBD1. The J call is uncertain, as TRBJ2-7 better fits the DNA end. The CDR3 sequence is 13 residues long. Germline V gene data show CDR1 as DFQATT and CDR2 as SNEGSKA (reference sequence). Here the CDR3 DNA reads TGCAGTGCTAAAACGGGACAGACCTACGAGCAGTACTTC. This translates into CSAKTGQTYEQYF.

This clonotype was observed a few times. At one boundary the junction diverges from the germline segment, which might be a read error. The chain couples TRBV20-1 to TRBJ2-3; a weak D match, TRBD1 (6 bases). The CDR3 extends over 10 amino acids. Germline assignment: CDR1 DFQATT and CDR2 SNEGSKA (reference sequence). CDR3 region: CNARGNTQYF. CDR3 coding DNA: TGCAATGCTAGGGGGAATACGCAGTATTTT.

The rearrangement uses TRBV7-9 and TRBJ1-4; D is unclear. There are 15 residues in the CDR3. CDR1 is SEHNR and CDR2 is FQNEAQ in the germline V gene (reference sequence). V lost 1 base to trimming and J lost 2 bases, with 8 bases between them. The CDR3, as DNA: TGTGCCAGCAGCTTAGTCTGGGAGACTAATGAAAAACTGTTTTTT. Translating gives CASSLVWETNEKLFF.

This clonotype has a handful of counts. This chain connects TRBV14 to TRBJ2-5; D unclear. The J call is uncertain, as TRBJ2-7 better fits the DNA end. The germline V gene encodes CDR1 SGHDN and CDR2 FVKESK. The CDR3 sequence is 15 residues long. The CDR3 here is CASSQDPWSSYEQYF. The CDR3 DNA sequence: TGTGCCAGCAGCCAAGATCCGTGGAGCTCCTACGAGCAGTACTTC.

Only a few counts were recorded for this clonotype. One junction end disagrees with the germline gene, perhaps due to a read error. The CDR3 loop is CASSLDVDEQYF. CDR3 in DNA: TGCGCCAGTAGCTTGGATGTGGACGAGCAGTACTTC. The chain uses TRBV5-1 and TRBJ2-7; D is ambiguous. CDR3 length: 12 amino acids. Germline CDR1 reads SGHRS; CDR2 reads YFSETQ.

Only a few counts were recorded for this clonotype. The V gene is TRBV6-6, the J gene TRBJ2-4; 7 positions match TRBD1. V trimming: 2 bases; J trimming: 15 bases; junction bases outside the gene matches: 4. Germline V gene lookup returns CDR1 MNHNY and CDR2 SVGAGI (reference sequence). CDR3 length equals 11 residues. CDR3 loop: CASSYGRGTYF. In DNA, the CDR3 is TGTGCCAGCAGTTACGGCAGGGGGACGTACTTC.

This clonotype has at least ten counts. The rearrangement uses TRBV7-3 and TRBJ2-1; unclear D gene. This CDR3 contains 11 residues. With 4 bases removed from V and 6 bases from J, the gap between germline ends came to 4 bases. CDR1 SGHTA and CDR2 FQGTGA come from the germline V gene. For the CDR3, the DNA is TGTGCCAGCAGCTCCGGCAATGAGCAGTTCTTC. It codes for CASSSGNEQFF.